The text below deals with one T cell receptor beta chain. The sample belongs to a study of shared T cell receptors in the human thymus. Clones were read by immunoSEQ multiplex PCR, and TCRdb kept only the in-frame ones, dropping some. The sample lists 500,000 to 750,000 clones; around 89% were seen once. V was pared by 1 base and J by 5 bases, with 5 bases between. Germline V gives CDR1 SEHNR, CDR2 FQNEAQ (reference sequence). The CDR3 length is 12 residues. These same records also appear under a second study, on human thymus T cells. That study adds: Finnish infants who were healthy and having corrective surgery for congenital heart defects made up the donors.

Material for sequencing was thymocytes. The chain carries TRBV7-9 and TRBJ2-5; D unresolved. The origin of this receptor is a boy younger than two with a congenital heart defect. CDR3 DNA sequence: TGTGCCAGCAGCTTAGGGCGGGAGACCCAGTACTTC. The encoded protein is CASSLGRETQYF.